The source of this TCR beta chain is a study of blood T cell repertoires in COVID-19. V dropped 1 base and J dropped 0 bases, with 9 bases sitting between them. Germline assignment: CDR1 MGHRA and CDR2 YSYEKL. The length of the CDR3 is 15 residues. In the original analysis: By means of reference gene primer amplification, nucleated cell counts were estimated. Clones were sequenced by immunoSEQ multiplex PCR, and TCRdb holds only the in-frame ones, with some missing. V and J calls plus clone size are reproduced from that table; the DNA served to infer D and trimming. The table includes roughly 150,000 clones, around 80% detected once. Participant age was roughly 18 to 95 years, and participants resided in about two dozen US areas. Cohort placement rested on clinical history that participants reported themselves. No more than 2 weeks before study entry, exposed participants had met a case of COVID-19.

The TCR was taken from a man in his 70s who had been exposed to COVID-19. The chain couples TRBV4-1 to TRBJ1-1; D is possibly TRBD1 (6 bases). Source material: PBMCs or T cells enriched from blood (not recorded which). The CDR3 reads CASSQGTAVNTEAFF. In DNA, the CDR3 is TGCGCCAGCAGCCAAGGGACAGCCGTGAACACTGAAGCTTTCTTT.